The 32 T cell receptor beta chains in this list originate from one sample, sequenced in a study of CD8+CD57+ T cells in acquired aplastic anemia. Sequenced patients had shown CD8+CD57+ cell expansion by flow cytometry. Profiles of TCR beta VDJ and CDR3 were generated from a genomic DNA template. TCRdb reprocessed the reads with MiXCR, giving one entry per CDR3 protein. The sample records under 200,000 distinct CDR3 sequences, 40% to 55% being singletons. Sequenced material: sorted CD4+, CD8+, or CD8+CD57+ T cells (not recorded which) from PBMCs. The receptors here all came from a human donor with aplastic anemia.

The CDR3, as DNA: TGTGCCAGCAGCTTAGCTAGGCGGGGAGGATACGAGCAGTACTTC. Translated: CASSLARRGGYEQYF. The chain links TRBV7-2 to TRBJ2-7, with a tentative D call TRBD2 (6 bases). The germline V and J ends were trimmed by 0 bases and 4 bases, with 13 bases remaining between them. Per germline, CDR1 SGHTA and CDR2 FQGNSA. The CDR3 is 15 residues long.

This chain links TRBV6-1 with TRBJ1-1; D gene uncertain. V lost 2 bases and J lost 7, with 14 bases in between. This CDR3 is built from 14 residues. The germline gives CDR1 MNHNS, CDR2 SASEGT. The CDR3 reads CASSELGWFDEAFF. Here the CDR3 DNA reads TGTGCCAGCAGTGAACTTGGGTGGTTCGATGAAGCTTTCTTT.

This chain joins TRBV25-1 and TRBJ2-1, with 11 nucleotides matching TRBD2. Unmatched junction bases numbered 15, after V lost 11 bases and J lost 0 bases. The CDR3 runs 18 residues. Looked up from germline, CDR1 is MGHDK and CDR2 is SYGVNS. The CDR3 sequence is CAVAGSIAGGRSYNEQFF. Here the CDR3 DNA reads TGTGCCGTCGCAGGGTCAATAGCGGGGGGGCGCTCCTACAATGAGCAGTTCTTC.

This clonotype has more than one count but fewer than ten. This sequence joins TRBV5-1 and TRBJ2-1; 13 nucleotides match TRBD2. V lost 4 bases to trimming and J lost 1 base; unmatched junction nucleotides: 11. The CDR3 is 19 amino acids. CDR1 is SGHRS and CDR2 is YFSETQ in the germline V gene. In DNA form, the CDR3 reads TGCGCCAGCAGCCGACCAAGACTAGCGGGAGGCTCTTCCTACAATGAGCAGTTCTTC. It encodes CASSRPRLAGGSSYNEQFF.

In regard to this clonotype: Compared with germline, one end of the junction differs, possibly owing to a read error. This chain links TRBV7-9 with TRBJ1-1; tentative D call: TRBD1 (5 bases). The CDR3 contains 13 residues. CDR1 SEHNR and CDR2 FQNEAQ come from the germline V gene (reference sequence). The CDR3 sequence: CASSFSGLTEALF. The CDR3 coding sequence is TGTGCCAGCAGCTTCTCAGGGTTAACTGAAGCTTTATTT.

The rearrangement uses TRBV18 and TRBJ2-1; D gene uncertain. Trimming shortened V by 1 base and J by 5 bases, and 3 bases separated the two germline ends. This CDR3 has 12 amino acids. CDR1 and CDR2 (germline): KGHSH, LQKENI. The CDR3 protein is CASSPQDNEQFF. For the CDR3, the DNA is TGTGCCAGCTCACCACAGGACAATGAGCAGTTCTTC.

The chain has TRBV20-1 and TRBJ2-1; D is unresolved. V dropped 3 bases and J dropped 9 bases, with 15 bases sitting between them. The length of the CDR3 is 13 residues. CDR1 DFQATT and CDR2 SNEGSKA come from the germline V gene (reference sequence). This CDR3 is CSASAPRVGEQFF. The CDR3 bases are TGCAGTGCTAGTGCCCCAAGGGTCGGTGAGCAGTTCTTC.

The rearrangement links TRBV25-1 to TRBJ1-3; D is unresolved. V lost 8 bases and J lost 0, with 14 bases in between. Germline V gene lookup returns CDR1 MGHDK and CDR2 SYGVNS. This CDR3 comprises 15 residues. The CDR3 loop is CASDPGEYSGNTIYF. CDR3 DNA: TGTGCCAGCGATCCGGGAGAATACTCTGGAAACACCATATATTTT. The full variable domain, completed using reference TRBV25-1 and TRBJ1-3, is EADIYQTPRYLVIGTGKKITLECSQTMGHDKMYWYQQDPGMELHLIHYSYGVNSTEKGDLSSESTVSRIRTEHFPLTLESARPSHTSQYLCASDPGEYSGNTIYFGEGSWLTVV.

This sequence joins TRBV2 and TRBJ2-5, with 11 bases fitting TRBD2. The trim removed 4 bases at V and 4 bases at J, leaving 5 bases unmatched. This CDR3 has 15 residues. The germline CDR1 and CDR2 sequences are SNHLY and FYNNEI. DNA of the CDR3: TGTGCCAGCAGTGCGCTAGCGGGGGGAGGAGAGACCCAGTACTTC. Translation: CASSALAGGGETQYF. Full variable domain (rest looked up from reference TRBV2 and TRBJ2-5): EPEVTQTPSHQVTQMGQEVILRCVPISNHLYFYWYRQILGQKVEFLVSFYNNEISEKSEIFDDQFSVERPDGSNFTLKIRSTKLEDSAMYFCASSALAGGGETQYFGPGTRLLVL.

This rearrangement joins TRBV4-1 to TRBJ2-3; 14 bases fit TRBD2. This CDR3 comprises 16 residues. Unmatched junction bases numbered 3, after V lost 5 bases and J lost 2 bases. In germline, CDR1 is MGHRA, CDR2 YSYEKL. Written as DNA, the CDR3 is TGCGCCAGCAGCACGACTAGCGGGGGGGTCACAGATACGCAGTATTTT. Translating gives CASSTTSGGVTDTQYF.

This clonotype showed up many times. The rearrangement joins TRBV19 to TRBJ1-2; D is unresolved. This CDR3 spans 12 amino acids. The V end was cut by 2 bases, the J end by 7 bases, with 8 bases between. The germline CDR1 and CDR2 sequences are LNHDA and SQIVND (reference sequence). The CDR3 protein is CASSIPASGYTF. The DNA of the CDR3 is TGTGCCAGTAGTATACCCGCGAGTGGCTACACCTTC.

The J gene is TRBJ1-6, the V gene TRBV19; possible D gene TRBD1, 5 bases. The V gene's germline CDR1 is LNHDA and CDR2 SQIVND (reference sequence). The CDR3 is 13 residues long. V was pared by 11 bases and J by 13 bases, with 21 bases between. The CDR3 loop reads CAGSEGINQPLHF. CDR3 nucleotide sequence: TGTGCCGGGTCCGAGGGGATCAATCAGCCCCTCCACTTT.

This chain uses TRBV10-3 with TRBJ1-2; D gene uncertain. Germline V gives CDR1 ENHRY, CDR2 SYGVKD. V was shortened by 1 base and J by 5 bases, with 8 bases between the two germline ends. The CDR3 consists of 13 residues. As DNA, the CDR3 is TGTGCCATCAGTGAGTTGGCAGCTTATGGCTACACCTTC. Translating it yields CAISELAAYGYTF.

The CDR3: CATKQGQGYQPQHF. CDR3 DNA: TGTGCCACCAAGCAAGGACAGGGGTATCAGCCCCAGCATTTT. J is TRBJ1-5 and V is TRBV24-1; 9 positions match TRBD1. The V gene end was trimmed by 8 bases and the J gene end by 5 bases; junction bases not matched to a gene: 6. This CDR3 comprises 14 residues. Germline V lookup: CDR1 KGHDR, CDR2 SFDVKD.

The chain is built from TRBV29-1 and TRBJ2-7; 10 nucleotides agree with TRBD2. CDR1 is SQVTM, CDR2 ANQGSEA, per germline. This CDR3 is 13 amino acids long. The trim removed 4 bases at V and 3 bases at J, leaving 3 bases unmatched. The CDR3 bases are TGCAGCGTTGGGACTAGCGGAAACTACGAGCAGTACTTC. Residues: CSVGTSGNYEQYF.

The V gene is TRBV19, the J gene TRBJ2-1; unclear D gene. The CDR3 is made up of 13 amino acids. Germline CDR1 is LNHDA and CDR2 is SQIVND (reference sequence). The V and J ends lost 7 bases and 3 bases respectively, with 10 bases between them. The CDR3 DNA sequence: TGTGCCAGTAAAGGGTACGGCTACAATGAGCAGTTCTTC. Its protein product is CASKGYGYNEQFF.

The sample holds one count of this clonotype. The V call is TRBV20-1, the J call TRBJ2-5; D remains unclear. The V gene lost 2 bases and the J gene lost 3 bases, with 10 bases spanning the gap. This CDR3 comprises 13 residues. In germline, CDR1 is DFQATT, CDR2 SNEGSKA (reference sequence). CDR3 nucleotides: TGCAGTGCTAGATTTAACTTGAAAGAGACCCAGTACTTC. This sequence encodes CSARFNLKETQYF.

The sample holds a few counts of this clonotype. V and J are TRBV2 and TRBJ1-2; TRBD1 matches at 7 bases. Germline CDR1 is SNHLY and CDR2 is FYNNEI. V dropped 9 bases and J dropped 8; count of bases not matched to a gene: 12. The CDR3 contains 13 residues. CDR3 sequence: CARGGEGLRGYTF. As DNA, the CDR3 is TGTGCCAGAGGGGGCGAGGGTTTAAGGGGCTACACCTTC.

The sample holds many counts of this clonotype. The chain recombines TRBV29-1 with TRBJ2-7; perhaps TRBD2 as D (6 bases). CDR3 length equals 14 residues. Germline CDR1 SQVTM, CDR2 ANQGSEA. V dropped 6 bases and J dropped 4 bases, with 19 bases sitting between them. The CDR3 DNA follows: TGCAGCGTAATGTGGCTAGCGAGGCCGTACGAGCAGTACTTC. Amino acids: CSVMWLARPYEQYF.

Only one count was recorded for this clonotype. The junction departs from the called germline gene at one end, perhaps through a read error. This chain joins TRBV5-1 and TRBJ1-1; 8 bases align to TRBD1. Germline values: CDR1 SGHRS, CDR2 YFSETQ. This CDR3 is 15 amino acids long. The CDR3 DNA reads as TGCGCCAGCAGCTTGGAGAGGACAGGGAACGCTGAAGCTTTCTTT. Its translation is CASSLERTGNAEAFF.

The count of this clonotype is one. The chain joins TRBV7-9 to TRBJ2-3, with D possibly TRBD2 on 5 matching bases. The CDR3 has 14 residues. From germline, CDR1 is SEHNR and CDR2 FQNEAQ (reference sequence). V was trimmed by 5 bases and J by 4 bases, leaving 13 bases between them. CDR3 bases: TGTGCCAGCAGCCCGGGAACTTGGGCAGATACGCAGTATTTT. Translation: CASSPGTWADTQYF.

The rearrangement uses TRBV29-1 and TRBJ2-1; D unclear. CDR3 length equals 10 residues. The V end lost 4 bases, the J end lost 8 bases, and 6 bases lay between the germline ends. Germline V lookup: CDR1 SQVTM, CDR2 ANQGSEA. The CDR3 region is CSVGLDEQFF. CDR3 in DNA: TGCAGCGTTGGATTAGATGAGCAGTTCTTC.

The chain links TRBV24-1 to TRBJ2-7; the D gene is possibly TRBD1 (5 bases). The CDR3 totals 15 residues. The V gene lost 2 bases and the J gene lost 2 bases, with 12 bases spanning the gap. The germline CDR1 and CDR2 sequences are KGHDR and SFDVKD. CDR3 bases: TGTGCCACCAGTGATTCTGGCAGGGTAGCCTACGAGCAGTACTTC. This translates into CATSDSGRVAYEQYF.

The chain couples TRBV10-3 to TRBJ2-7; 8 nucleotides line up with TRBD2. Trimming at V came to 6 bases and at J to 5 bases, leaving 9 bases not matched to a gene. Germline CDR1 ENHRY, CDR2 SYGVKD. The CDR3 is 14 residues long. CDR3 coding DNA: TGTGCCATCAGAGTAGCGGGGACGGGAAACGAGCAGTACTTC. Protein product: CAIRVAGTGNEQYF.

This rearrangement joins TRBV10-3 to TRBJ1-5; D is unclear. Trimming removed 3 bases from V and 4 bases from J, with 4 bases in between. The CDR3 runs 12 residues. CDR1 and CDR2 (germline): ENHRY, SYGVKD. The CDR3 bases are TGTGCCATCAGTGACACGAATCAGCCCCAGCATTTT. It codes for CAISDTNQPQHF.

The table lists this clonotype with a few counts. The rearrangement uses TRBV20-1 and TRBJ1-5; 9 nucleotides match TRBD1. Trimming at V came to 4 bases and at J to 9 bases, leaving 10 bases not matched to a gene. CDR3 length: 14 residues. Looked up from germline, CDR1 is DFQATT and CDR2 is SNEGSKA (reference sequence). Written as DNA, the CDR3 is TGCAGTGCTACCAGACAGGGGGAAGGAGGGCCCCAGCATTTT. This translates into CSATRQGEGGPQHF.

The V call is TRBV2, the J call TRBJ2-3; TRBD2 agrees at 10 bases. Germline CDR1 and CDR2: SNHLY and FYNNEI. The CDR3 has 15 residues. V was pared by 7 bases and J by 0 bases, with 4 bases of the junction left unmatched. This CDR3 is CASITSGDSTDTQYF. The CDR3 coding sequence is TGTGCCAGCATAACTAGCGGGGATAGCACAGATACGCAGTATTTT.

The genes are TRBV10-3 and TRBJ2-1; 14 bases align to TRBD2. The CDR3 runs to 17 residues. V lost 0 bases, J lost 9 bases, and 7 bases stayed unmatched. Germline CDR1 and CDR2: ENHRY and SYGVKD. CDR3 bases: TGTGCCATCAGTGAGTCTCCGACTAGCGGGGGGGCGTGTGAGCAGTTCTTC. Its translation is CAISESPTSGGACEQFF.

The chain couples TRBV9 to TRBJ2-7; the D gene is possibly TRBD2 (6 bases). CDR3 size: 15 residues. V was cut by 0 bases and J by 2 bases, with 12 bases left in between. Germline-derived CDR1 and CDR2 are SGDLS and YYNGEE. CDR3 nucleotides: TGTGCCAGCAGCGTAGCAGCGGGTAATACCTACGAGCAGTACTTC. This sequence encodes CASSVAAGNTYEQYF.

This chain connects TRBV7-2 to TRBJ1-2; D is uncertain. The CDR3 contains 13 residues. The V end was cut by 2 bases, the J end by 5 bases, with 9 bases between. Germline CDR1 is SGHTA and CDR2 is FQGNSA. The DNA of the CDR3 is TGTGCCAGCAGCTTACGATGGGAATATGGCTACACCTTC. It yields the protein CASSLRWEYGYTF.

The rearrangement joins TRBV24-1 to TRBJ1-1, with unresolved D. Germline V gives CDR1 KGHDR, CDR2 SFDVKD. The CDR3 sequence is 13 residues long. Trimming took off 8 bases at V and 5 bases at J, with 14 bases between the two ends. The CDR3 nucleotides are TGTGCCACCACCTCCCACTCAGAGACTGAAGCTTTCTTT. This gives the protein CATTSHSETEAFF.

The chain links TRBV12-3 or TRBV12-4 to TRBJ2-4, with D uncertain. Trimming removed 2 bases from V and 15 bases from J, with 14 bases in between. This CDR3 has 12 residues. This CDR3 is CASSLRYSGLYF. CDR3 nucleotides: TGTGCCAGCAGTTTACGGTACAGTGGATTGTACTTC.